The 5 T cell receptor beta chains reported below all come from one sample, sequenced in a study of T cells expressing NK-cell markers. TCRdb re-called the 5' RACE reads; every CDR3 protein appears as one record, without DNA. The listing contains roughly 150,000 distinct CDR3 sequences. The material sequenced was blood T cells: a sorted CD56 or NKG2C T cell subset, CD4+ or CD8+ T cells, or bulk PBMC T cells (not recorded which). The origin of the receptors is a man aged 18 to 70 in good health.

CDR3 sequence reads: CSARNSGRSFF. The J gene is TRBJ1-4, the V gene TRBV20-1. The CDR3 has 11 residues. The germline V gene encodes CDR1 DFQATT and CDR2 SNEGSKA (reference sequence).

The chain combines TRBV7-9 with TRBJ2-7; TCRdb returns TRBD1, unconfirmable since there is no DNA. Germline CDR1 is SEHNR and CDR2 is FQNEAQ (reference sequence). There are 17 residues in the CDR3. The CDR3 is CASSPRDRGFSSGEQYF.

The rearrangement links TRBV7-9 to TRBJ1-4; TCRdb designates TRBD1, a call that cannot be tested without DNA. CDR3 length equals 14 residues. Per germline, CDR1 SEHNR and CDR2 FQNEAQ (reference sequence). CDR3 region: CASSRQGTNEKLFF.

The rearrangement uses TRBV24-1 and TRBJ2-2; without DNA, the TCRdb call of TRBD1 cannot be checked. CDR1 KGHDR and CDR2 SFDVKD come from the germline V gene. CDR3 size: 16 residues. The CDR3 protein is CATSDPRVTVTGELFF.

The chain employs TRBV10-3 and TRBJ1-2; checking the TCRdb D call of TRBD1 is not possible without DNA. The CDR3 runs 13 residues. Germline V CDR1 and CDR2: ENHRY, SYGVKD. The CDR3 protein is CAISDPDRRGYTF.